The 15 T cell receptor beta chains presented below share a single source sample, sequenced in a study of siplizumab effects on memory and regulatory T cells. The method was immunoSEQ multiplex PCR; TCRdb's version includes in-frame clones alone and lacks a portion of them. The table includes around 100,000 clones, nearly 95% detected once. Input material: non-Treg CD4+ T cells sorted from blood. These TCRs come from a human donor in good health.

The CDR3 reads CASSQTGLAGGPSRTGELFF. The CDR3 bases are TGCGCCAGCAGCCAAACCGGACTAGCGGGAGGGCCAAGCCGCACCGGGGAGCTGTTTTTT. This chain joins TRBV4-1 and TRBJ2-2; 15 nucleotides agree with TRBD2. Germline CDR1 and CDR2: MGHRA and YSYEKL. The V segment lost 2 bases and the J segment 4 bases; nucleotides outside the gene matches: 11. The CDR3 covers 20 residues.

In its sample, this clone was seen a few times. The rearrangement links TRBV29-1 to TRBJ2-1; TRBD1 or TRBD2 may be the D gene (7 bases each). V lost 2 bases and J lost 8, with 16 bases in between. This CDR3 contains 14 residues. CDR1 SQVTM and CDR2 ANQGSEA come from the germline V gene. The CDR3 DNA reads TGCAGCGTTGAACGAAGCGGGACAGTAGATGAGCAGTTCTTC. It encodes CSVERSGTVDEQFF.

A few counts support this clone. Written as DNA, the CDR3 is TGTGCCAGCAGCATCCGACAGGGTCGGTCTGGAAACACCATATATTTT. As protein: CASSIRQGRSGNTIYF. The V and J genes are TRBV13 and TRBJ1-3; 7 nucleotides agree with TRBD1. Germline V gene data show CDR1 as PRHDT and CDR2 as FYEKMQ (reference sequence). The CDR3 covers 16 residues. V gave up 5 bases and J gave up 1 base; unmatched junction bases: 8.

V usage is TRBV10-3 and J usage is TRBJ2-3, with D possibly being TRBD2 (6 bases). V lost 6 bases and J lost 0, with 19 bases in between. This CDR3 region has 17 residues. Germline loops: CDR1 ENHRY, CDR2 SYGVKD. The CDR3 loop reads CAIRPLLSSGSTDTQYF. CDR3 sequence (DNA): TGTGCCATCAGGCCTCTTTTGAGTAGCGGTAGCACAGATACGCAGTATTTT.

The chain combines TRBV7-2 with TRBJ2-7; 9 bases agree with TRBD2. CDR1 is SGHTA, CDR2 FQGNSA, per germline. Unmatched junction bases numbered 4, after V lost 1 base and J lost 3 bases. This CDR3 has 15 residues. The CDR3 nucleotides are TGTGCCAGCAGCTTAGAGTCTAGCGGGATCTACGAGCAGTACTTC. Its translation: CASSLESSGIYEQYF.

The chain has TRBV9 and TRBJ2-1; D is unresolved. The germline CDR1 and CDR2 sequences are SGDLS and YYNGEE. The germline V and J ends were trimmed by 4 bases and 10 bases, with 15 bases remaining between them. This CDR3 spans 13 amino acids. Here the CDR3 DNA reads TGTGCCAGCAGCTCCCCTAGGGCCGGGGAGCAGTTCTTC. As protein: CASSSPRAGEQFF.

The chain joins TRBV7-6 to TRBJ1-1; the D is unclear. Germline loops: CDR1 SGHVS, CDR2 FNYEAQ. This CDR3 spans 14 amino acids. Trimming removed 0 bases from V and 3 bases from J, with 8 bases in between. This CDR3 is CASSLASGDTEAFF. The CDR3 DNA is TGTGCCAGCAGCTTAGCGTCCGGGGACACTGAAGCTTTCTTT.

This chain connects TRBV6-6 to TRBJ2-5; 7 nucleotides align to TRBD1. J gave up 3 bases and V 6 bases, and 7 bases lay outside the gene matches. The germline gives CDR1 MNHNY, CDR2 SVGAGI (reference sequence). The CDR3 is 14 residues long. As DNA, the CDR3 is TGTGCCAGCAGAAATCACGACAGGGAAGAGACCCAGTACTTC. This encodes CASRNHDREETQYF.

V usage is TRBV20-1 and J usage is TRBJ2-5; the D is unclear. The germline V and J ends were trimmed by 7 bases and 5 bases, with 8 bases remaining between them. This CDR3 has 10 residues. CDR1 and CDR2 from the germline V gene are DFQATT and SNEGSKA (reference sequence). CDR3 protein: CSVERETQYF. The DNA of the CDR3 is TGCAGTGTGGAGAGGGAGACCCAGTACTTC.

This clone showed up just a few times. The chain is built from TRBV19 and TRBJ1-2; tentatively, D is TRBD1 (6 bases). CDR1 and CDR2 (germline): LNHDA, SQIVND (reference sequence). The CDR3 is 13 amino acids. V was trimmed by 7 bases and J by 12 bases, leaving 21 bases between them. The CDR3 DNA sequence: TGTGCCAGTACCCGCCCGGGACACATTAGGGACACCTTC. Encoded protein: CASTRPGHIRDTF.

V is TRBV5-1 and J is TRBJ1-5; 7 bases are a match to TRBD1. This CDR3 comprises 14 residues. Germline trimming cut 4 bases from V and 4 bases from J; bases unmatched to any gene: 5. Germline V lookup: CDR1 SGHRS, CDR2 YFSETQ. CDR3 region: CASSQGQANQPQHF. CDR3 nucleotides: TGCGCCAGCAGCCAAGGACAGGCTAATCAGCCCCAGCATTTT.

This clone is a singleton in its sample. The genes are TRBV4-2 and TRBJ2-3; 8 bases fit TRBD2. The CDR3 sequence is 17 residues long. The germline V gene encodes CDR1 LGHNA and CDR2 YNFKEQ. V lost 1 base to trimming and J lost 3 bases; unmatched junction nucleotides: 9. In DNA form, the CDR3 reads TGTGCCAGCAGCCAAGTACGGGGGGGCCGGGAGACAGATACGCAGTATTTT. It specifies CASSQVRGGRETDTQYF.

The rearrangement links TRBV7-2 to TRBJ2-5; 8 bases map to TRBD2. V gave up 4 bases and J gave up 1 base; unmatched junction bases: 11. This CDR3 comprises 17 residues. Germline values: CDR1 SGHTA, CDR2 FQGNSA. CDR3 protein: CASSSPQRLARQETQYF. The CDR3 DNA is TGTGCCAGCAGCTCCCCCCAGCGACTAGCGCGCCAAGAGACCCAGTACTTC. Complete variable domain (other parts from reference TRBV7-2 and TRBJ2-5): GAGVSQSPSNKVTEKGKDVELRCDPISGHTALYWYRQSLGQGLEFLIYFQGNSAPDKSGLPSDRFSAERTGGSVSTLTIQRTQQEDSAVYLCASSSPQRLARQETQYFGPGTRLLVL.

The chain employs TRBV7-9 and TRBJ2-3, with D possibly matching TRBD1 (5 bases). V lost 1 base and J lost 1, with 12 bases in between. This CDR3 contains 16 residues. Per germline, CDR1 SEHNR and CDR2 FQNEAQ (reference sequence). CDR3 sequence: CASSLDGATGTDTQYF. For the CDR3, the DNA is TGTGCCAGCAGCTTAGATGGGGCCACCGGCACAGATACGCAGTATTTT.

The gene calls are TRBV7-2 and TRBJ2-3; possible D gene TRBD1, 5 bases. Germline CDR1 SGHTA, CDR2 FQGNSA. CDR3 length: 16 residues. V shed 1 base and J shed 0 bases, with 11 bases lying between them. The CDR3 sequence: CASSLVETASTDTQYF. In DNA, the CDR3 is TGTGCCAGCAGCTTAGTGGAGACAGCAAGCACAGATACGCAGTATTTT.